What follows is one T cell receptor (beta chain) and its context. This record belongs to a study of cytomegalovirus exposure and HLA in healthy donors. The PCR contained 60 Vbeta and 13 Jbeta primers. As processed by the authors: It was a later analysis that counted 83 million or so unique TCR beta chains, of which roughly 10 million were shared. The table came from immunoSEQ multiplex PCR; TCRdb's copy has only in-frame clones and leaves some out. V and J calls and clone size are given by that table; D and trimming were obtained from the DNA. The sample holds about 140,000 clones, roughly 73% seen once. This TCR was sampled from a young man in good health and CMV-seropositive. Material for sequencing was PBMCs.

The CDR3, as DNA: TGTGCCAGCAGTTCTTTCGGCCGGGATTCCTACGAGCAGTACTTC. Translated, it gives CASSSFGRDSYEQYF. The J gene is TRBJ2-7, the V gene TRBV28, with D possibly matching TRBD2 (5 bases). The CDR3 is 15 residues long. Germline CDR1 and CDR2: MDHEN and SYDVKM. Trimming removed 4 bases at V and 1 base at J, with 14 bases between.